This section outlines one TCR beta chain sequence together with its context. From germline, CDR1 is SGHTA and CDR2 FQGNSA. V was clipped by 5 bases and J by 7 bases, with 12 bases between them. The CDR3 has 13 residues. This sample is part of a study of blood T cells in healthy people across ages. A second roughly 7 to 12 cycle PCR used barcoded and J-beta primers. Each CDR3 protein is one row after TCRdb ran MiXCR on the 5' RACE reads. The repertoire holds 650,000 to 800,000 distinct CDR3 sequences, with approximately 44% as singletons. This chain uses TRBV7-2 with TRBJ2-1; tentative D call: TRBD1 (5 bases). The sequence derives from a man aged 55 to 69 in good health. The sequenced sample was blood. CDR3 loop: CASSDNKGNEQFF. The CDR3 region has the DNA TGTGCCAGCAGCGATAATAAGGGGAATGAGCAGTTCTTC.